What follows are 13 T cell receptor beta chains derived from one specimen sequenced in a study of shared T cell receptors in the human thymus. Libraries were prepared by immunoSEQ multiplex PCR; TCRdb keeps only in-frame clonotypes and omits some of them. The sample has more than 550,000 clones; 80% to 90% are singletons. This same sample was also taken into another study, of human thymus T cells.

The sample was thymocytes. The source of these receptors is a boy younger than two with a congenital heart defect.

V usage is TRBV14 and J usage is TRBJ2-1; D gene ambiguous. CDR3 length equals 15 residues. Germline-derived CDR1 and CDR2 are SGHDN and FVKESK. V lost 0 bases and J lost 7, with 13 bases in between. In nucleotides, the CDR3 is TGTGCCAGCAGCCAAGAAAGAGCAGGAAAGAATGAGCAGTTCTTC. It yields the protein CASSQERAGKNEQFF.

V gene TRBV6-4 combines with J gene TRBJ2-1; TRBD2 matches 8 bases. J was trimmed by 5 bases and V by 9 bases; bases with no gene match: 6. CDR3 length equals 13 residues. CDR1 is MRHNA, CDR2 SNTAGT, per germline. DNA for the CDR3: TGTGCCAGTTCCCGACTAGCGAACAATGAGCAGTTCTTC. This translates into CASSRLANNEQFF.

The chain has TRBV10-2 and TRBJ2-2; 12 bases map to TRBD1. CDR1 is WSHSY, CDR2 SAAADI, per germline. The CDR3 has 16 amino acids. V dropped 7 bases and J dropped 9; count of bases not matched to a gene: 12. The DNA of the CDR3 is TGCGCCAGCACAACCACCGGGACAGGGGGCCGGAGGGAGCTGTTTTTT. It yields the protein CASTTTGTGGRRELFF.

The rearrangement links TRBV28 to TRBJ1-5; D gene ambiguous. This CDR3 region has 16 residues. The V and J ends lost 2 bases and 1 base respectively, with 12 bases between them. Germline V gene lookup returns CDR1 MDHEN and CDR2 SYDVKM. The CDR3 is CASSLEAPASNQPQHF. CDR3 in DNA: TGTGCCAGCAGTTTAGAGGCCCCGGCGAGCAATCAGCCCCAGCATTTT. Full variable domain (remainder filled in from reference TRBV28 and TRBJ1-5): DVKVTQSSRYLVKRTGEKVFLECVQDMDHENMFWYRQDPGLGLRLIYFSYDVKMKEKGDIPEGYSVSREKKERFSLILESASTNQTSMYLCASSLEAPASNQPQHFGDGTRLSIL.

The chain joins TRBV4-1 to TRBJ1-1; no firm D call. This CDR3 contains 19 residues. Looked up from germline, CDR1 is MGHRA and CDR2 is YSYEKL. V was pared by 0 bases and J by 2 bases, with 22 bases between. Here the CDR3 reads CASSQDLAGECKPNTEAFF. In nucleotides, the CDR3 is TGCGCCAGCAGCCAAGATCTAGCGGGTGAATGTAAACCAAACACTGAAGCTTTCTTT.

This clone was seen only once. The chain joins TRBV6-5 to TRBJ1-6; 7 nucleotides align to TRBD1. V lost 8 bases and J lost 0; bases outside the gene matches: 4. CDR1 MNHEY and CDR2 SVGAGI come from the germline V gene. The CDR3 sequence is 15 residues long. The chain's CDR3 is CASWDSSSYNSPLHF. DNA for the CDR3: TGTGCCAGCTGGGACAGTAGCTCCTATAATTCACCCCTCCACTTT.

J is TRBJ1-1 and V is TRBV27; maybe TRBD1 (5 bases). V was shortened by 2 bases and J by 5 bases, with 9 bases between the two germline ends. The CDR3 spans 13 residues. The germline V gene has CDR1 MNHEY and CDR2 SMNVEV (reference sequence). Here the CDR3 DNA reads TGTGCCAGCAGTTTAAGGGGCGTAACTGAAGCTTTCTTT. Translated: CASSLRGVTEAFF.

The gene calls are TRBV10-3 and TRBJ2-1, with 10 bases identical to TRBD2. CDR3 size: 15 residues. Looked up from germline, CDR1 is ENHRY and CDR2 is SYGVKD. Trimming cost V 0 bases and J 9 bases; bases outside gene matches: 5. CDR3: CAISESAGGYGEQFF. The CDR3 DNA sequence: TGTGCCATCAGTGAGTCAGCGGGAGGGTACGGTGAGCAGTTCTTC.

The chain is built from TRBV18 and TRBJ2-5, with D possibly being TRBD2 (6 bases). The V gene's germline CDR1 is KGHSH and CDR2 LQKENI. V lost 3 bases and J 2 bases, leaving 10 bases between the germline ends. This CDR3 contains 14 residues. The CDR3 coding sequence is TGTGCCAGCTCACCCCTGGGACTTCAAGAGACCCAGTACTTC. This gives the protein CASSPLGLQETQYF.

This chain connects TRBV25-1 to TRBJ2-2, with TRBD2 matching 9 bases. This CDR3 has 16 amino acids. V shed 6 bases, J shed 7 bases, and the junction held 12 bases outside the gene matches. In germline, CDR1 is MGHDK, CDR2 SYGVNS. The CDR3, as DNA: TGTGCCAGCAGGCACACAGATTCGCGGGAGGGCGGGGAGCTGTTTTTT. This sequence encodes CASRHTDSREGGELFF.

The V gene is TRBV5-1, the J gene TRBJ2-2; 9 nucleotides align to TRBD2. CDR1 SGHRS and CDR2 YFSETQ come from the germline V gene. V lost 1 base to trimming and J lost 3 bases; unmatched junction nucleotides: 7. The CDR3 has 17 amino acids. Here the CDR3 reads CASSLWPSGVHTGELFF. The CDR3 DNA follows: TGCGCCAGCAGCTTGTGGCCTAGCGGGGTCCACACCGGGGAGCTGTTTTTT.

V and J are TRBV19 and TRBJ2-1; 10 nucleotides agree with TRBD2. Unmatched junction bases numbered 3, after V lost 3 bases and J lost 4 bases. Germline-derived CDR1 and CDR2 are LNHDA and SQIVND (reference sequence). There are 15 residues in the CDR3. The CDR3 DNA reads as TGTGCCAGTAGTATCCCTAGCGGGGGATACAATGAGCAGTTCTTC. Amino acid sequence: CASSIPSGGYNEQFF. Full variable domain (rest looked up from reference TRBV19 and TRBJ2-1): DGGITQSPKYLFRKEGQNVTLSCEQNLNHDAMYWYRQDPGQGLRLIYYSQIVNDFQKGDIAEGYSVSREKKESFPLTVTSAQKNPTAFYLCASSIPSGGYNEQFFGPGTRLTVL.

The chain is built from TRBV11-1 and TRBJ2-5; TRBD2 is a possible D gene (6 bases). CDR1 SGHAT and CDR2 FQDESV come from the germline V gene (reference sequence). The CDR3 totals 14 residues. The V end was cut by 8 bases, the J end by 0 bases, with 13 bases between. CDR3 in amino acids: CASRYAGNQETQYF. Here the CDR3 DNA reads TGTGCCAGCCGGTATGCGGGAAACCAAGAGACCCAGTACTTC.